These 19 T cell receptor beta chains were all obtained from the same sample, sequenced in a study of blood T cell repertoires in COVID-19. Clones were read by immunoSEQ multiplex PCR, and TCRdb kept only the in-frame ones, dropping some. The sample carries about 160,000 clones, about 80% recorded once. Sample: peripheral blood. Receptors originate from a woman between 40 and 55 years old with COVID-19, enrolled during active disease.

This chain uses TRBV3-1 (or the pseudogene TRBV3-2) with TRBJ2-7; the match to TRBD1 covers 12 bases. CDR3 length equals 16 residues. V shed 4 bases and J 6 bases; nucleotides not matched to a gene: 10. The germline CDR1 and CDR2 sequences are LGHDT and YNNKEL (reference sequence). The DNA of the CDR3 is TGTGCCAGCAGCCTAAATACCGGGACAGGGGGCACCGAGCAGTACTTC. It codes for CASSLNTGTGGTEQYF.

The rearrangement links TRBV5-6 to TRBJ2-4, with a possible D match to TRBD2 (5 bases). The CDR3 covers 14 residues. In germline, CDR1 is SGHDT, CDR2 YYEEEE. V was trimmed by 1 base and J by 0 bases, leaving 5 bases between them. CDR3 bases: TGTGCCAGCAGCTTGCGGGGAGCCAAAAACATTCAGTACTTC. Protein sequence: CASSLRGAKNIQYF.

Sample share makes this clone medium-sized. This chain joins TRBV5-4 and TRBJ2-2, with TRBD1 matching over 8 bases. This CDR3 has 14 residues. Germline V gene lookup returns CDR1 SGHNT and CDR2 YYREEE (reference sequence). Trimming cost V 5 bases and J 3 bases; bases outside gene matches: 3. The CDR3 is CASSQGADTGELFF. In DNA form, the CDR3 reads TGTGCCAGCAGTCAGGGGGCGGACACCGGGGAGCTGTTTTTT.

The genes are TRBV6-5 and TRBJ1-5; D is perhaps TRBD1 (6 bases). The CDR3 contains 13 residues. Germline V gene data show CDR1 as MNHEY and CDR2 as SVGAGI. Trimming shortened V by 6 bases and J by 4 bases, and 10 bases separated the two germline ends. The CDR3: CASRVGTNQPQHF. The CDR3 DNA sequence: TGTGCCAGCAGGGTCGGGACAAATCAGCCCCAGCATTTT.

This sequence joins TRBV5-6 and TRBJ2-5, with a possible D match to TRBD2 (7 bases). Trimming shortened V by 5 bases and J by 5 bases, and 16 bases separated the two germline ends. The germline V gene encodes CDR1 SGHDT and CDR2 YYEEEE. There are 14 residues in the CDR3. The CDR3 nucleotides are TGTGCCAGCAGGGGGGGGGCCCCGCGGGAGACCCAGTACTTC. Translating it yields CASRGGAPRETQYF. The variable domain in full, completed from reference TRBV5-6 and TRBJ2-5, reads DAGVTQSPTHLIKTRGQQVTLRCSPKSGHDTVSWYQQALGQGPQFIFQYYEEEERQRGNFPDRFSGHQFPNYSSELNVNALLLGDSALYLCASRGGAPRETQYFGPGTRLLVL.

This clone was found many times. The chain links TRBV9 to TRBJ1-6; no definite D call. V was clipped by 5 bases and J by 0 bases, with 6 bases between them. Germline CDR1 SGDLS, CDR2 YYNGEE. The CDR3 totals 14 residues. DNA for the CDR3: TGTGCCAGCAGTCTAAGCTCCTATAATTCACCCCTCCACTTT. Protein: CASSLSSYNSPLHF.

This clone was found once. This chain joins TRBV7-8 and TRBJ2-5; TRBD2 matches 7 bases. This CDR3 spans 13 amino acids. Germline CDR1 SGHVS, CDR2 FQNEAQ. With V trimmed by 5 bases and J by 5 bases, 5 bases remained unmatched. The CDR3, as DNA: TGTGCCAGCAGCGGCGGGGGTCCTGAGACCCAGTACTTC. Protein product: CASSGGGPETQYF.

This clone ranks as medium-sized. The chain carries TRBV2 and TRBJ2-1; TRBD1 agrees at 8 bases. Germline assignment: CDR1 SNHLY and CDR2 FYNNEI. The CDR3 covers 13 residues. Trimming took 11 bases from V and 2 from J; bases not matched to a gene: 5. CDR3 region: CAGSGGAYNEQFF. Written as DNA, the CDR3 is TGTGCCGGATCAGGGGGCGCCTACAATGAGCAGTTCTTC.

This clone was observed a handful of times. The chain links TRBV5-1 to TRBJ2-5; D is perhaps TRBD2 (6 bases). Germline CDR1 SGHRS, CDR2 YFSETQ. This CDR3 region has 13 residues. Trimming cost V 4 bases and J 1 base, with 8 bases left between them. The CDR3 loop reads CASSRGLQETQYF. The CDR3 DNA sequence: TGCGCCAGCAGCCGGGGACTCCAAGAGACCCAGTACTTC.

The chain employs TRBV20-1 and TRBJ2-3; 10 bases match TRBD2. Germline lookup yields CDR1 DFQATT and CDR2 SNEGSKA (reference sequence). CDR3 length equals 11 residues. V lost 6 bases to trimming and J lost 14 bases; unmatched junction nucleotides: 8. CDR3 in DNA: TGCAGTGCCGGAGCGGGAGGGCTTCCGTATTTT. Its protein is CSAGAGGLPYF.

As regards this clone: Other nucleotide sequences in the sample specify the same CDR3. This rearrangement joins TRBV7-3 to TRBJ1-2; 9 bases line up with TRBD1. J gave up 6 bases and V 0 bases, and 5 bases lay outside the gene matches. This CDR3 region has 15 residues. Germline assignment: CDR1 SGHTA and CDR2 FQGTGA. The CDR3 is CASSLTGTGRNGYTF. In nucleotides, the CDR3 is TGTGCCAGCAGCTTAACCGGGACAGGGAGGAATGGCTACACCTTC.

In its sample, this clone was seen a few times. This chain joins TRBV7-6 and TRBJ2-5; the D is unclear. Germline V gene lookup returns CDR1 SGHVS and CDR2 FNYEAQ. V lost 3 bases, J lost 1 base, and 6 bases lay in between. The CDR3 consists of 13 residues. The chain's CDR3 is CASSFRFQETQYF. DNA for the CDR3: TGTGCCAGCAGCTTCCGGTTCCAAGAGACCCAGTACTTC. Filled out from reference TRBV7-6 and TRBJ2-5, the complete variable domain reads GAGVSQSPRYKVTKRGQDVALRCDPISGHVSLYWYRQALGQGPEFLTYFNYEAQQDKSGLPNDRFSAERPEGSISTLTIQRTEQRDSAMYRCASSFRFQETQYFGPGTRLLVL.

This rearrangement joins TRBV2 to TRBJ1-4; TRBD1 might be the D (6 bases). CDR1 and CDR2 (germline): SNHLY, FYNNEI. V was clipped by 6 bases and J by 7 bases, with 21 bases between them. This CDR3 has 16 residues. DNA for the CDR3: TGTGCCAGCAGCCGAAACAGGGCGGCGAGCGGTGAAAAACTGTTTTTT. This translates into CASSRNRAASGEKLFF. Looking up the rest from reference TRBV2 and TRBJ1-4 gives the full variable domain: EPEVTQTPSHQVTQMGQEVILRCVPISNHLYFYWYRQILGQKVEFLVSFYNNEISEKSEIFDDQFSVERPDGSNFTLKIRSTKLEDSAMYFCASSRNRAASGEKLFFGSGTQLSVL.

This clone was counted between two and nine times. The chain recombines TRBV6-2 or TRBV6-3 with TRBJ1-2; D ambiguous. The germline V and J ends were trimmed by 4 bases and 8 bases, with 17 bases remaining between them. The CDR3 sequence is 14 residues long. The V gene's germline CDR1 is MNHEY and CDR2 SVGEGT. The CDR3 coding sequence is TGTGCCAGCAGTTTCCAGGCGATGGGCGGGGGCTACACCTTC. Protein: CASSFQAMGGGYTF.

The gene calls are TRBV4-1 and TRBJ1-1; D is uncertain. This CDR3 region has 17 residues. Germline lookup yields CDR1 MGHRA and CDR2 YSYEKL. V lost 0 bases and J lost 2, with 16 bases in between. CDR3: CASSQDWSPGKNTEAFF. For the CDR3, the DNA is TGCGCCAGCAGCCAAGATTGGAGTCCGGGTAAAAACACTGAAGCTTTCTTT.

The chain uses TRBV14 and TRBJ2-1, with no clear D. Per the germline V gene, CDR1 is SGHDN and CDR2 is FVKESK. The CDR3 extends over 15 amino acids. V lost 5 bases to trimming and J lost 0 bases, with 11 bases between them. CDR3 sequence: CASSLYSSSYNEQFF. The CDR3 nucleotides are TGTGCCAGCAGCTTATACAGCAGCTCCTACAATGAGCAGTTCTTC. The full variable domain, its missing parts supplied by reference TRBV14 and TRBJ2-1, is EAGVTQFPSHSVIEKGQTVTLRCDPISGHDNLYWYRRVMGKEIKFLLHFVKESKQDESGMPNNRFLAERTGGTYSTLKVQPAELEDSGVYFCASSLYSSSYNEQFFGPGTRLTVL.

The chain employs TRBV7-9 and TRBJ2-1, with TRBD2 matching over 10 bases. This CDR3 region has 16 residues. Germline assignment: CDR1 SEHNR and CDR2 FQNEAQ (reference sequence). V shed 5 bases and J 0 bases; nucleotides not matched to a gene: 4. The CDR3 loop is CASSPIAGGSYNEQFF. The CDR3 nucleotides read TGTGCCAGCAGCCCAATAGCGGGGGGCTCCTACAATGAGCAGTTCTTC.

CDR3 DNA sequence: TGTGCCAGCAGTTACTCGCGGATAGGTTACAATGAGCAGTTCTTC. Protein product: CASSYSRIGYNEQFF. The gene calls are TRBV6-5 and TRBJ2-1; D gene unclear. The germline V and J ends were trimmed by 0 bases and 4 bases, with 10 bases remaining between them. CDR3 length: 15 amino acids. Germline CDR1 and CDR2: MNHEY and SVGAGI.

This chain links TRBV13 with TRBJ1-1; 9 bases are shared with TRBD1. The CDR3 length is 17 residues. Trimming took 0 bases from V and 2 from J; bases not matched to a gene: 7. The germline V gene has CDR1 PRHDT and CDR2 FYEKMQ (reference sequence). For the CDR3, the DNA is TGTGCCAGCAGCTTAGGCCTTGGGACAGGGCGCAACACTGAAGCTTTCTTT. Residues: CASSLGLGTGRNTEAFF.